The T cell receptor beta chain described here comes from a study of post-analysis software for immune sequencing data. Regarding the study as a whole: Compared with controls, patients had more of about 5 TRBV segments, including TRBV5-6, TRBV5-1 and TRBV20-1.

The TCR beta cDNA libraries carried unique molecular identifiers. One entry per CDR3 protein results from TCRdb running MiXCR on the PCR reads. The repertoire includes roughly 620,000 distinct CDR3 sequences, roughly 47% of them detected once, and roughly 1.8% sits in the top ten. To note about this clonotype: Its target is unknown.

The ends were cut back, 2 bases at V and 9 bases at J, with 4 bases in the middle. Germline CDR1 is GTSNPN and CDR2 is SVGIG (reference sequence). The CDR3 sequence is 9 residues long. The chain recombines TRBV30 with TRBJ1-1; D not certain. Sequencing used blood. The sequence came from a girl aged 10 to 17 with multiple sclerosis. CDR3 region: CAWSPQAFF. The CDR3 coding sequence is TGTGCCTGGAGTCCTCAAGCTTTCTTT.